These 20 T cell receptor beta chains share one sample of origin, sequenced in a study of cytomegalovirus exposure and HLA in healthy donors. A multiplex PCR was run with 60 Vbeta primers and 13 Jbeta primers. Assay used: immunoSEQ multiplex PCR; TCRdb lists only in-frame clones, some missing. The sample has approximately 140,000 clones; about 85% are singletons. The sample taken for sequencing was PBMCs. These receptors were obtained from a boy younger than 18 in good health and CMV-seronegative.

There are a few counts of this clone. This chain connects TRBV7-8 to TRBJ2-7; a possible D gene is TRBD2 (6 bases). The V end was cut by 0 bases, the J end by 0 bases, with 18 bases between. The CDR3 contains 18 residues. Germline V lookup: CDR1 SGHVS, CDR2 FQNEAQ. In DNA form, the CDR3 reads TGTGCCAGCAGCTTAGCTCGGGGGACCGGGACTTACTCCTACGAGCAGTACTTC. As protein: CASSLARGTGTYSYEQYF.

This clone showed up just once. The V call is TRBV4-1, the J call TRBJ2-3; 9 bases are a match to TRBD2. Germline CDR1 and CDR2: MGHRA and YSYEKL. The CDR3 spans 18 residues. V dropped 2 bases and J dropped 2; count of bases not matched to a gene: 11. The CDR3 region has the DNA TGCGCCAGCAGCCAAACGCACTCCAGCGGGGGGCACACAGATACGCAGTATTTT. Its translation: CASSQTHSSGGHTDTQYF.

The rearrangement links TRBV12-5 to TRBJ2-7; 10 bases agree with TRBD1. Germline V gives CDR1 LGHNT, CDR2 FRNRAP. This CDR3 spans 16 amino acids. Germline trimming cut 2 bases from V and 5 bases from J; bases unmatched to any gene: 9. CDR3 in DNA: TGTGCTAGTGGTTTGCCATCGGGACAGGGGATCCACGAGCAGTACTTC. It yields the protein CASGLPSGQGIHEQYF.

This chain links TRBV4-2 with TRBJ1-2, with D possibly being TRBD1 (6 bases). Germline V lookup: CDR1 LGHNA, CDR2 YNFKEQ. Trimming shortened V by 0 bases and J by 4 bases, and 12 bases separated the two germline ends. CDR3 length: 15 amino acids. The CDR3: CASSQEGRGSYGYTF. The CDR3 DNA follows: TGTGCCAGCAGCCAAGAGGGCAGGGGAAGCTATGGCTACACCTTC.

V and J are TRBV6-5 and TRBJ1-1; D is possibly TRBD1 (5 bases). V was trimmed by 2 bases and J by 5 bases, leaving 12 bases between them. This CDR3 contains 14 residues. Germline loops: CDR1 MNHEY, CDR2 SVGAGI. The CDR3: CASSYRTGGTEAFF. The CDR3 coding sequence is TGTGCCAGCAGTTACAGGACCGGGGGGACTGAAGCTTTCTTT.

The rearrangement links TRBV7-9 to TRBJ1-4, with TRBD1 identical over 9 bases. The CDR3 contains 15 residues. V dropped 4 bases and J dropped 6; count of bases not matched to a gene: 6. Germline V gene data show CDR1 as SEHNR and CDR2 as FQNEAQ (reference sequence). CDR3 amino acids: CASSSRQGEDEKLFF. CDR3 DNA sequence: TGTGCCAGCAGCTCAAGACAGGGGGAAGATGAAAAACTGTTTTTT.

The chain employs TRBV6-1 and TRBJ1-5; D unresolved. Germline V gives CDR1 MNHNS, CDR2 SASEGT. The V end was cut by 2 bases, the J end by 6 bases, with 5 bases between. This CDR3 has 12 amino acids. Written as DNA, the CDR3 is TGTGCCAGCAGTGAACGAGGTCAGCCCCAGCATTTT. The encoded protein is CASSERGQPQHF.

This chain connects TRBV2 to TRBJ1-5; 9 positions match TRBD1. The CDR3 length is 14 residues. Trimming took 4 bases from V and 5 from J; bases not matched to a gene: 3. Per germline, CDR1 SNHLY and CDR2 FYNNEI. Written as DNA, the CDR3 is TGTGCCAGCAGTGCCCGGACAGGGGATCAGCCCCAGCATTTT. Translation: CASSARTGDQPQHF.

The chain combines TRBV4-3 with TRBJ2-1; TRBD2 might be the D (6 bases). The CDR3 has 15 residues. With 0 bases removed from V and 10 bases from J, the gap between germline ends came to 16 bases. Germline loops: CDR1 LGHNA, CDR2 YSLEER. CDR3 nucleotide sequence: TGCGCCAGCAGCCAAGATTATCCGGGAGTCAGGGAGCAGTTCTTC. This translates into CASSQDYPGVREQFF.

This chain links TRBV4-1 with TRBJ1-4; no definite D call. Trimming left V 1 base short and J 4 bases short, with 10 bases between. CDR3 length: 15 residues. Germline V CDR1 and CDR2: MGHRA, YSYEKL. The CDR3, as DNA: TGCGCCAGCAGCCAAGTCGTCACGGGTAATGAAAAACTGTTTTTT. Translation gives CASSQVVTGNEKLFF.

The V and J genes are TRBV5-4 and TRBJ2-7; TRBD2 agrees at 7 bases. The germline CDR1 and CDR2 sequences are SGHNT and YYREEE (reference sequence). CDR3 length: 14 residues. With 0 bases clipped from V and 5 bases from J, the junction kept 5 bases outside the gene matches. The CDR3 DNA follows: TGTGCCAGCAGCTTGGGACGGGGGGTTGACGAGCAGTACTTC. As protein: CASSLGRGVDEQYF. Full variable domain (missing parts from reference TRBV5-4 and TRBJ2-7): ETGVTQSPTHLIKTRGQQVTLRCSSQSGHNTVSWYQQALGQGPQFIFQYYREEENGRGNFPPRFSGLQFPNYSSELNVNALELDDSALYLCASSLGRGVDEQYFGPGTRLTVT.

The rearrangement links TRBV2 to TRBJ2-7; 14 bases match TRBD2. Unmatched junction bases numbered 14, after V lost 6 bases and J lost 4 bases. CDR1 and CDR2 from the germline V gene are SNHLY and FYNNEI. The CDR3 is made up of 18 amino acids. In DNA form, the CDR3 reads TGTGCCAGCAGGGCTCCGGGACTAGCGGGGGTGAAAGGATACGAGCAGTACTTC. Its translation is CASRAPGLAGVKGYEQYF.

This chain links TRBV30 with TRBJ2-5; 8 positions match TRBD1. The germline gives CDR1 GTSNPN, CDR2 SVGIG (reference sequence). The CDR3 totals 14 residues. V shed 3 bases, J shed 7 bases, and the junction held 10 bases outside the gene matches. The CDR3 spells CAWRDNRGVATQYF. The CDR3 DNA is TGTGCCTGGAGAGATAACAGGGGGGTCGCGACCCAGTACTTC. The full variable domain, with the rest looked up from reference TRBV30 and TRBJ2-5, is SQTIHQWPATLVQPVGSPLSLECTVEGTSNPNLYWYRQAAGRGLQLLFYSVGIGQISSEVPQNLSASRPQDRQFILSSKKLLLSDSGFYLCAWRDNRGVATQYFGPGTRLLVL.

J is TRBJ1-2 and V is TRBV6-4; D is possibly TRBD1 (6 bases). The CDR3 spans 14 residues. Trimming left V 4 bases short and J 3 bases short, with 12 bases between. Germline V lookup: CDR1 MRHNA, CDR2 SNTAGT. The CDR3 is CASSAGQDDYGYTF. The CDR3 region has the DNA TGTGCCAGCAGTGCGGGACAAGATGACTATGGCTACACCTTC.

V usage is TRBV11-1 and J usage is TRBJ1-4; TRBD1 matches at 9 bases. Germline CDR1 SGHAT, CDR2 FQDESV (reference sequence). The CDR3 is 14 amino acids. The V segment lost 5 bases and the J segment 5 bases; nucleotides outside the gene matches: 3. The CDR3 nucleotides are TGTGCCAGCAGCCAGGACAGGGGAAATGAAAAACTGTTTTTT. Protein: CASSQDRGNEKLFF.

This chain links TRBV4-3 with TRBJ2-2; perhaps TRBD1 as D (5 bases). The germline V and J ends were trimmed by 3 bases and 6 bases, with 8 bases remaining between them. This CDR3 has 13 residues. From germline, CDR1 is LGHNA and CDR2 YSLEER. The CDR3 DNA reads as TGCGCCAGCAGCCACTTAGGGGCCGGGGAGCTGTTTTTT. Translation gives CASSHLGAGELFF.

This clone occurred once. The genes are TRBV19 and TRBJ1-2, with no clear D. V shed 7 bases and J shed 4 bases, with 13 bases lying between them. The CDR3 runs 13 residues. Germline CDR1 and CDR2: LNHDA and SQIVND (reference sequence). The CDR3 here is CASTTRGAYGYTF. CDR3 DNA sequence: TGTGCCAGTACCACCCGGGGTGCCTATGGCTACACCTTC.

The gene calls are TRBV14 and TRBJ1-1; D remains ambiguous. V was pared by 0 bases and J by 1 base, with 9 bases between. Germline lookup yields CDR1 SGHDN and CDR2 FVKESK. This CDR3 is built from 15 residues. CDR3 sequence: CASSQDRGRNTEAFF. CDR3 bases: TGTGCCAGCAGCCAAGATCGAGGAAGGAACACTGAAGCTTTCTTT.

The chain has TRBV5-5 and TRBJ1-2; D not resolved. The CDR3 loop spans 12 amino acids. CDR1 is SGHKS and CDR2 is YYEKEE in the germline V gene (reference sequence). With 0 bases removed from V and 8 bases from J, the gap between germline ends came to 8 bases. The CDR3 protein is CASSLGGYGYTF. CDR3 nucleotides: TGTGCCAGCAGCTTGGGAGGGTACGGCTACACCTTC. Supplemented by reference TRBV5-5 and TRBJ1-2, the full variable domain reads DAGVTQSPTHLIKTRGQQVTLRCSPISGHKSVSWYQQVLGQGPQFIFQYYEKEERGRGNFPDRFSARQFPNYSSELNVNALLLGDSALYLCASSLGGYGYTFGSGTRLTVV.

J is TRBJ2-2 and V is TRBV4-1; D is unclear. The CDR3 length is 14 residues. CDR1 and CDR2 (germline): MGHRA, YSYEKL. Trimming left V 4 bases short and J 7 bases short, with 13 bases between. CDR3 protein: CASSPRTWSGELFF. CDR3 nucleotide sequence: TGCGCCAGCAGCCCAAGAACGTGGAGCGGGGAGCTGTTTTTT.